A selection of T cell receptor beta chains follows, all from one sample in a study of blood T cell repertoires in COVID-19. Generated by immunoSEQ multiplex PCR, the TCRdb table keeps only in-frame clones and is missing some. The table shows approximately 60,000 clones, with 79% occurring only once. The sequenced sample consisted of peripheral blood. Every receptor here comes from a man in his fifties or sixties with acute or convalescent COVID-19. Both conserved end residues are part of each CDR3. Each record gives: D gene, clone size, V gene, J gene, CDR3 protein. D genes are given only for firm matches. A row's size may be missing; if present it is once, few, many or a size class.

>NA|NA|TRBV18|TRBJ1-5
CASSPTVNQPQHF
>NA|NA|TRBV7-8|TRBJ1-5
CASSTSLAQPQHF
>TRBD1|NA|TRBV18|TRBJ2-1
CASSRNPSSDRGRDNEQFF
>TRBD1|NA|TRBV2|TRBJ1-2
CASRRDSTNYGYTF
>TRBD1|NA|TRBV27|TRBJ1-5
CASLDRGVSNQPQHF
>TRBD1|NA|TRBV18|TRBJ1-2
CASSPGDRGGYTF
>NA|once|TRBV7-2|TRBJ1-5
CASSLGHLRNQPQHF
>NA|few|TRBV2|TRBJ2-1
CASSDVTPGDYNEQFF
>TRBD1|NA|TRBV2|TRBJ2-3
CASSEEQGARYF
>TRBD1|NA|TRBV6-5|TRBJ1-5
CASGQGNQPQHF
>TRBD1|NA|TRBV6-1|TRBJ1-2
CASSDGQGDYGYTF
>TRBD1|NA|TRBV4-2|TRBJ1-6
CASSPTTGANNSPLHF
>NA|NA|TRBV7-8|TRBJ2-7
CASSPHSYEQYF
>TRBD1|NA|TRBV5-1|TRBJ2-1
CASSTEGQVRNEQFF
>TRBD1|NA|TRBV29-1|TRBJ1-4
CSVLLGTDEKLFF
>TRBD2|few|TRBV24-1|TRBJ2-1
CATSDIAGPGGEQFF
>TRBD1|few|TRBV27|TRBJ2-3
CASSRRQGAADTQYF
>TRBD1|NA|TRBV25-1|TRBJ1-2
CASSFGQGNGYTF
>TRBD1|NA|TRBV18|TRBJ1-2
CASSPRQGTNYGYTF
>NA|NA|TRBV11-3|TRBJ2-3
CASSPHLSSDTQYF
>NA|NA|TRBV5-1|TRBJ2-3
CASSLGTGTDTQYF
>TRBD1|NA|TRBV7-9|TRBJ2-3
CASSFSGTGVADTQYF
>NA|NA|TRBV30|TRBJ1-4
CAWTPTDSTNEKLFF
>TRBD1|NA|TRBV20-1|TRBJ1-2
CSASPRQGEAYGYTF
>TRBD2|NA|TRBV28|TRBJ2-5
CASSSPAGGLGETQYF
>TRBD2|NA|TRBV5-1|TRBJ2-2
CASSLGGAGELFF
>NA|NA|TRBV5-4|TRBJ1-3
CASSLRGSDTIYF
>NA|NA|TRBV19|TRBJ1-1
CASSLQGRLDTEAFF
>TRBD1|NA|TRBV5-6|TRBJ2-7
CASSSGTGWRQYF
>NA|NA|TRBV6-1|TRBJ2-7
CASSDEGTSYEQYF
>TRBD1|NA|TRBV14|TRBJ1-1
CASSDRSQGDWITEAFF
>TRBD1|NA|TRBV15|TRBJ2-7
CATRWDREAYEQYF
>NA|NA|TRBV25-1|TRBJ1-2
CASSELGGMDYGYTF
>NA|NA|TRBV28|TRBJ1-6
CASSLGSFGGSSYNSPLHF
>NA|few|TRBV10-1|TRBJ2-7
CASTHCYGQRRYEQYF
>NA|NA|TRBV18|TRBJ1-2
CASSPSPTPGNYGYTF
>NA|NA|TRBV21-1|TRBJ1-5
CASSFRGTVRGIGNQPQHF
>NA|NA|TRBV10-3|TRBJ1-1
CAISESVLTNTEAFF
>TRBD1|NA|TRBV7-9|TRBJ1-4
CASSATTGGRDEKLFF
>NA|NA|TRBV4-1|TRBJ1-3
CASSQTPQDSFSGNTIYF
>NA|NA|TRBV27|TRBJ2-5
CASSLLAGAFQETQYF
>NA|NA|TRBV7-2|TRBJ2-2
CASSPQQATGELFF
>TRBD1|NA|TRBV6-8|TRBJ2-4
CASRVLRGRAKNIQYF
>NA|once|TRBV10-3|TRBJ1-2
CAISPINYGYTF
>TRBD1|NA|TRBV5-1|TRBJ1-2
CASSSMPGQGGGYTF
>TRBD1|NA|TRBV10-3|TRBJ2-7
CAISPQGVTVVPYEQYF
>NA|medium-sized|TRBV5-5|TRBJ2-7
CASSEWDTAYEQYF
>TRBD1|NA|TRBV28|TRBJ1-4
CASSSGTGREKLFF
>TRBD1|NA|TRBV5-6|TRBJ1-1
CASSFWTGGNTEAFF
>NA|NA|TRBV19|TRBJ1-3
CASSSATVGNTIYF
>NA|NA|TRBV29-1|TRBJ2-4
CSGLTGTDNIQYF
>TRBD1|NA|TRBV5-4|TRBJ1-6
CASSLDRVENSPLHF
>NA|once|TRBV9|TRBJ1-2
CASSVTATNYGYTF
>TRBD1|NA|TRBV5-1|TRBJ2-7
CASSGGQGAYEQYF